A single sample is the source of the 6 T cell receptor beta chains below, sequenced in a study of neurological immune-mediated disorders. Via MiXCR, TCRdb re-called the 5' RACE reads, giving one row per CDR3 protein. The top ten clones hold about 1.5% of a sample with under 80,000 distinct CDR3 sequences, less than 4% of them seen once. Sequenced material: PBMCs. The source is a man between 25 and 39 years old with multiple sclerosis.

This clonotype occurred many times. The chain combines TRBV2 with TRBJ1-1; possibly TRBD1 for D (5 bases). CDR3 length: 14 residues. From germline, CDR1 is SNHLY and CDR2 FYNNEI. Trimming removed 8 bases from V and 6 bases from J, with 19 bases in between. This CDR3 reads CASLYGGLVAEAFF. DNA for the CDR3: TGTGCCAGCTTATACGGGGGGTTAGTCGCTGAAGCTTTCTTT.

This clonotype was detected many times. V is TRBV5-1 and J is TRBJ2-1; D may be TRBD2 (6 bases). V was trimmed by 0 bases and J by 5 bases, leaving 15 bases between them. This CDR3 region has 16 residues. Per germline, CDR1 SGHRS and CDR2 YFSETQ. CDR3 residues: CASSLARASAHNEQFF. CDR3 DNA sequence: TGCGCCAGCAGCTTGGCCCGAGCTAGCGCCCACAATGAGCAGTTCTTC.

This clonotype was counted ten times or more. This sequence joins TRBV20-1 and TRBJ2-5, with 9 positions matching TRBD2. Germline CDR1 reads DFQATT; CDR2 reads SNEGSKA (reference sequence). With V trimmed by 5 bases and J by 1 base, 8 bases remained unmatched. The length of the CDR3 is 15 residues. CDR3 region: CSASSIAGAQETQYF. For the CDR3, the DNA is TGCAGTGCTTCAAGTATAGCGGGGGCCCAAGAGACCCAGTACTTC.

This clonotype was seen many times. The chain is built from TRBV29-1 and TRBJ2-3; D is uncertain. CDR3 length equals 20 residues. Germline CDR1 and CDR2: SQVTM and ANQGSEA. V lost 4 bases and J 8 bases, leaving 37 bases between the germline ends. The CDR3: CSVASDSQLLVLSDVSTQYF. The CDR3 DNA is TGCAGCGTTGCATCGGATTCACAGCTATTAGTTCTCTCGGATGTCAGTACGCAGTATTTT.

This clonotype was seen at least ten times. CDR3 loop: CSASELAGGYNEQFF. CDR3 DNA: TGCAGTGCTAGCGAGCTAGCGGGGGGTTACAATGAGCAGTTCTTC. The J gene is TRBJ2-1, the V gene TRBV20-1, with 11 positions matching TRBD2. V trimming: 3 bases; J trimming: 4 bases; junction bases outside the gene matches: 5. Germline loops: CDR1 DFQATT, CDR2 SNEGSKA (reference sequence). The CDR3 totals 15 residues.

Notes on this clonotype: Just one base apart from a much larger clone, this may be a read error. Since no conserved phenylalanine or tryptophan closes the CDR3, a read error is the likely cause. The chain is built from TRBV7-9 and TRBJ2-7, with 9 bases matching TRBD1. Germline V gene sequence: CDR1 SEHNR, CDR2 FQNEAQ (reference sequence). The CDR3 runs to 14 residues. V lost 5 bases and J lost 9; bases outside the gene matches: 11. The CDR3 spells CASSLDRGALGQYI. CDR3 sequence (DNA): TGTGCCAGCAGCCTCGACAGGGGGGCTCTAGGGCAGTACATC.